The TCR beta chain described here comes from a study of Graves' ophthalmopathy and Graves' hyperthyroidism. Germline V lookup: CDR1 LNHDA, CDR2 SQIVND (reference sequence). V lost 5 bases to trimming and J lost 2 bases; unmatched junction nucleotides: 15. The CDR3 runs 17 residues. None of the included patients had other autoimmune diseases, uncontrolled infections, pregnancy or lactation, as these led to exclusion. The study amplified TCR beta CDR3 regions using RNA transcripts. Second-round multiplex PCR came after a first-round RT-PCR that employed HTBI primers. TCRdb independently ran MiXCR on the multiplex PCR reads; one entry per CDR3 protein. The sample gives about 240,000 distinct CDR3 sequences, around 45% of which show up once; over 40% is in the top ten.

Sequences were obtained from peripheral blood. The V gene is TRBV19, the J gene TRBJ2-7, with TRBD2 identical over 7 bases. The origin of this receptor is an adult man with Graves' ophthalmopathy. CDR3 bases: TGTGCCAGTAGTTCCAGGGCGGGCGGGAGAGGCCCCTACGAGCAGTACTTC. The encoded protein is CASSSRAGGRGPYEQYF.